These 15 T cell receptor beta chains came from one sample sequenced in a study. In TCRdb, the reads were re-called with MiXCR into one record per CDR3 protein. The repertoire holds 5,000 to 6,500 distinct CDR3 sequences, with 9.5% as singletons. The sequencing sample was made of CD4+ T cells from synovial fluid. The origin of the receptors is a human donor with rheumatoid arthritis.

The V gene is TRBV9, the J gene TRBJ2-2; 7 nucleotides align to TRBD1. The germline V gene has CDR1 SGDLS and CDR2 YYNGEE. V lost 4 bases and J lost 5; bases outside the gene matches: 14. This CDR3 region has 17 residues. CDR3 protein: CASSSLRGGAGTGELFF. Here the CDR3 DNA reads TGTGCCAGCAGCTCGCTTAGAGGGGGCGCTGGGACCGGGGAGCTGTTTTTT.

This clonotype was counted at least ten times. This chain uses TRBV3-1 with TRBJ2-2, with D unclear. Germline CDR1 reads LGHDT; CDR2 reads YNNKEL (reference sequence). CDR3 length equals 12 residues. The V end lost 1 base, the J end lost 8 bases, and 5 bases lay between the germline ends. The CDR3 DNA reads TGTGCCAGCAGCCAAGCCCCAGGGGAGCTGTTTTTT. Amino acids: CASSQAPGELFF.

This clonotype came up many times. The chain carries TRBV18 and TRBJ2-1, with 8 positions matching TRBD2. With V trimmed by 3 bases and J by 5 bases, 6 bases remained unmatched. The CDR3 has 15 residues. Germline V gene data show CDR1 as KGHSH and CDR2 as LQKENI. The CDR3, as DNA: TGTGCCAGCTCACCCCGGGCGGGAGGAGACAATGAGCAGTTCTTC. This codes for CASSPRAGGDNEQFF.

This clonotype is labeled as medium-sized. The chain uses TRBV9 and TRBJ2-5; no firm D call. Germline V gene data show CDR1 as SGDLS and CDR2 as YYNGEE. The CDR3 extends over 15 amino acids. Trimming removed 0 bases from V and 1 base from J, with 10 bases in between. CDR3 sequence reads: CASSVGAATQETQYF. The CDR3 nucleotides are TGTGCCAGCAGCGTAGGGGCGGCTACCCAAGAGACCCAGTACTTC.

The table lists this clonotype with a few counts. The chain joins TRBV18 to TRBJ1-1, with D unclear. This CDR3 has 17 amino acids. V lost 3 bases and J 2 bases, leaving 19 bases between the germline ends. Germline V gives CDR1 KGHSH, CDR2 LQKENI. CDR3 region: CASSPSDLKALNTEAFF. CDR3 DNA sequence: TGTGCCAGCTCACCTTCGGACTTAAAAGCCCTTAACACTGAAGCTTTCTTT.

Of note for this clonotype: A much larger clone sits a single nucleotide away, making a read error possible. The CDR3 carries no conserved terminal phenylalanine or tryptophan, so it likely arises from a read error. The V call is TRBV2, the J call TRBJ2-1; 9 bases map to TRBD2. The V gene end was trimmed by 9 bases and the J gene end by 4 bases; junction bases not matched to a gene: 4. Per germline, CDR1 SNHLY and CDR2 FYNNEI. The CDR3 extends over 13 amino acids. This chain's CDR3 is CASTSGLYNEQFL. The DNA for the CDR3 is TGTGCCAGTACTAGCGGGTTGTACAATGAGCAGTTCCTC.

The rearrangement joins TRBV7-8 to TRBJ2-2; D is possibly TRBD2 (5 bases). The CDR3 loop spans 16 amino acids. V shed 0 bases and J shed 1 base, with 9 bases lying between them. Looked up from germline, CDR1 is SGHVS and CDR2 is FQNEAQ. CDR3 bases: TGTGCCAGCAGCTTAGCTGGACTCCTGAACACCGGGGAGCTGTTTTTT. This sequence encodes CASSLAGLLNTGELFF.

This clonotype was recorded at least ten times. CDR3 in DNA: TGTGCCACCAGTGCCGGGCCAGCGGGGGCCTACGAGCAGTACTTC. It specifies CATSAGPAGAYEQYF. The chain couples TRBV24-1 to TRBJ2-7, with 8 bases lining up with TRBD2. This CDR3 is 15 amino acids long. V gave up 5 bases and J gave up 2 bases; unmatched junction bases: 7. The V gene's germline CDR1 is KGHDR and CDR2 SFDVKD.

This clonotype was counted between two and nine times. The V call is TRBV6-6, the J call TRBJ1-2; 9 bases are a match to TRBD1. Unmatched junction bases numbered 4, after V lost 3 bases and J lost 5 bases. Per the germline V gene, CDR1 is MNHNY and CDR2 is SVGAGI (reference sequence). The CDR3 is made up of 14 amino acids. The CDR3 DNA is TGTGCCAGCAGTTATGCGGACAGGGGTTATGGCTACACCTTC. It is translated as CASSYADRGYGYTF.

This clonotype came up many times. The rearrangement uses TRBV3-1 and TRBJ1-1, with D uncertain. The CDR3 runs 15 residues. Germline-derived CDR1 and CDR2 are LGHDT and YNNKEL (reference sequence). V dropped 0 bases and J dropped 10 bases, with 18 bases sitting between them. Written as DNA, the CDR3 is TGTGCCAGCAGCCAAGATCTCCTTAGCGGGCGCGGAGCTTTCTTT. This translates into CASSQDLLSGRGAFF.

This clonotype is medium-sized in the sample. V gene TRBV11-2 combines with J gene TRBJ1-3; TRBD1 aligns across 8 bases. V gave up 5 bases and J gave up 10 bases; unmatched junction bases: 10. CDR3 length: 14 amino acids. Per the germline V gene, CDR1 is SGHAT and CDR2 is FQNNGV. The CDR3 spells CASSAGTGVETIYF. CDR3 nucleotides: TGTGCCAGCAGCGCCGGGACAGGAGTGGAAACCATATATTTT.

This clonotype is deemed medium-sized. The chain couples TRBV10-1 to TRBJ2-4; 7 positions match TRBD2. Germline V gene data show CDR1 as WNHNN and CDR2 as SYGVQD (reference sequence). CDR3 length: 16 residues. Losses at the gene ends were 3 bases for V and 0 bases for J; bases not matched to a gene: 5. This chain's CDR3 is CASSDGIAGAKNIQYF. The CDR3 DNA reads as TGCGCCAGCAGTGACGGAATAGCGGGAGCCAAAAACATTCAGTACTTC.

This clonotype turned up a few times. The J gene is TRBJ2-7, the V gene TRBV6-1; D gene uncertain. Between the trimmed V and J ends, which lost 4 bases and 3 bases, there was a span of 10 bases. This CDR3 is 13 amino acids long. Germline CDR1 reads MNHNS; CDR2 reads SASEGT. The CDR3 nucleotides read TGTGCCAGCAGTGGCGACACATACTACGAGCAGTACTTC. This codes for CASSGDTYYEQYF.

This CDR3 reads CASSQDTLVTEAFF. The CDR3 nucleotides read TGTGCCAGCAGCCAAGACACCCTGGTCACTGAAGCTTTCTTT. This chain links TRBV3-1 with TRBJ1-1, with D unclear. This CDR3 is 14 amino acids long. Trimming left V 0 bases short and J 4 bases short, with 9 bases between. CDR1 is LGHDT, CDR2 YNNKEL, per germline (reference sequence).

By its share, this clonotype is medium-sized. CDR3 sequence: CASSQDLLVNQPQHF. In DNA, the CDR3 is TGTGCCAGCAGCCAAGATCTGTTAGTGAATCAGCCCCAGCATTTT. The gene calls are TRBV3-1 and TRBJ1-5; D is uncertain. Germline V CDR1 and CDR2: LGHDT, YNNKEL (reference sequence). The CDR3 is made up of 15 amino acids. V dropped 0 bases and J dropped 4 bases, with 10 bases sitting between them.